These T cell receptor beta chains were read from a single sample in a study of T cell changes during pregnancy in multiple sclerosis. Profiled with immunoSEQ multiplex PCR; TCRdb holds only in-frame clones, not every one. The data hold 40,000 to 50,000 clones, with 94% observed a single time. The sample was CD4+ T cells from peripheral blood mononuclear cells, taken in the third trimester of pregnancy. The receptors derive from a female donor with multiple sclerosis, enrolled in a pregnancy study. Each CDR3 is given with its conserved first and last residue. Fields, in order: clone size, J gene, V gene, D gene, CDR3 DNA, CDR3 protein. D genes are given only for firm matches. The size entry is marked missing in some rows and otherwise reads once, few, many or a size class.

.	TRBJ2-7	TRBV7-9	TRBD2	TGTGCCAGCAGCAAAAGCGGGAGCTCCTACGAGCAGTACTTC	CASSKSGSSYEQYF
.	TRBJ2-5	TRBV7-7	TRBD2	TGTGCTAGCAGCCCGGGACTAGCGGGAGCGGTGGAGACCCAGTACTTC	CASSPGLAGAVETQYF
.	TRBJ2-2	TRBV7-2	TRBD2	TGTGCCAGCAGCTCTAGCGGGGGACTCATCGGGGAGCTGTTTTTT	CASSSSGGLIGELFF
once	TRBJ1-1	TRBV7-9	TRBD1	TGTGCCAGCAGCTCCCTAGTGACAGGGTCTTCTGAAGCTTTCTTT	CASSSLVTGSSEAFF
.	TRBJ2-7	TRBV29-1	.	TGCAGTTACAGGAGCTCCTACGAGCAGTACTTC	CSYRSSYEQYF
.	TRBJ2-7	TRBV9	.	TGTGCCAGCAGCGTAGGCGGGGTTTCGAACGAGCAGTACTTC	CASSVGGVSNEQYF
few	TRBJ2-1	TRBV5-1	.	TGCGCCAGCAGCCGATTAGACAGAAGCTCCTACAATGAGCAGTTCTTC	CASSRLDRSSYNEQFF
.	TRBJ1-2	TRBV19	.	TGTGCCAGTAACTCCCTTGCCGGGGGGAGGTATGGCTACACCTTC	CASNSLAGGRYGYTF
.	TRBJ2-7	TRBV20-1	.	TGCAGTGCTGGTCCAGTCGAGCAGTACTTC	CSAGPVEQYF
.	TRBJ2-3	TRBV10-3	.	TGTGCCATCAGTGATTTGTCGCGGGATGGGGATACGCAGTATTTT	CAISDLSRDGDTQYF
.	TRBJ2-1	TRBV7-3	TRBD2	TGTGCCAGCAGCTTAGCGGGGGGCTACAATGAGCAGTTCTTC	CASSLAGGYNEQFF
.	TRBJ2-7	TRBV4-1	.	TGCGCCAGCAGCCAACCTGGATTGGGCAGGGAATACTACGAGCAGTACTTC	CASSQPGLGREYYEQYF
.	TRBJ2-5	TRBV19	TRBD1	TGTGCCAGTACCTCGACAGGGTTGGAGACCCAGTACTTC	CASTSTGLETQYF
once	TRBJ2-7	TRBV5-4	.	TGTGCCAGCCACAAGAGGGACAACTCCTACGAGCAGTACTTC	CASHKRDNSYEQYF
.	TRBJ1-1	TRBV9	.	TGTGCCAGCAGCGTAGAAGAGGGTGAAGCTTTCTTT	CASSVEEGEAFF
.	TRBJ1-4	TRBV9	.	TGTGCCAGCAGCGAGGAGGGGAGGGGTGGTGAAAAACTGTTTTTT	CASSEEGRGGEKLFF
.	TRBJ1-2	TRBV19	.	TGTGCCAGTAGTGAGACAGACTATGGCTACACCTTC	CASSETDYGYTF
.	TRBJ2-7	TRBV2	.	TGTGCCAGCACGGCGGACAAAGGGGGGCAGTACTTC	CASTADKGGQYF
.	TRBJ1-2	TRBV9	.	TGTGCCAGCAGCGCGGCGACAGTTAATATCCTCTACACCTTC	CASSAATVNILYTF
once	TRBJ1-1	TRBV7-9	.	TGTGCCAGCAGCTTAGCGGGGGGAGGGCCTGAAGCTTTCTTT	CASSLAGGGPEAFF
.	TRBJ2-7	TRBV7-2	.	TGTGCCAGCAGCCGCCCGGGATTTTACGAGCAGTACTTC	CASSRPGFYEQYF
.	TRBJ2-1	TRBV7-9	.	TGTGCCACCGCAAGGGGTATTTCCTACAATGAGCAGTTCTTC	CATARGISYNEQFF
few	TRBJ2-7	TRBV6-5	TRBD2	TGTGCCAGCAGCCCAAGAGGCGGGAGGGCCTACGAGCAGTACTTC	CASSPRGGRAYEQYF
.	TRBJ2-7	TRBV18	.	TGTGCCAGCTCTGCTCCGGGAGTTCCCTACGAGCAGTACTTC	CASSAPGVPYEQYF
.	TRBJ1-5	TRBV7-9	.	TGTGCCAGCAGCTTAGGGGGGGGAGTAGGCAATCAGCCCCAGCATTTT	CASSLGGGVGNQPQHF
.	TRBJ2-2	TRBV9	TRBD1	TGTGCCAGCAGCTCCGGGACAGGGGGTACCGGGGAGCTGTTTTTT	CASSSGTGGTGELFF
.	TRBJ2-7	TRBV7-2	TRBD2	TGTGCCAGCAGCTTAGTGGCTAGCGGGGGGAGCCCCTACGAGCAGTACTTC	CASSLVASGGSPYEQYF
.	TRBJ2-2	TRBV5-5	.	TGTGCCAGCAGCTTTGTGGGAGACACCGGGGAGCTGTTTTTT	CASSFVGDTGELFF
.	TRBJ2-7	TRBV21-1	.	TGTGCCAGGACAAAGGAGGGACAGGGACGTGGCTACGAGCAGTACTTC	CARTKEGQGRGYEQYF